These 30 T cell receptor beta chains came from one sample sequenced in a study of blood T cell repertoires in COVID-19. Repertoires were generated with immunoSEQ multiplex PCR, while TCRdb's copy carries only in-frame clones and drops some. The table has about 70,000 clones, roughly three quarters seen once. Sequenced material: peripheral blood. The receptors here all came from a man in his sixties or seventies with acute or convalescent COVID-19.

This clone appeared once. The chain links TRBV10-3 to TRBJ2-3; 9 bases are shared with TRBD2. Unmatched junction bases numbered 13, after V lost 3 bases and J lost 6 bases. The germline CDR1 and CDR2 sequences are ENHRY and SYGVKD. The CDR3 runs to 17 residues. The CDR3 region is CAISENQPAGGADTQYF. CDR3 nucleotides: TGTGCCATCAGTGAAAATCAACCAGCGGGAGGAGCGGATACGCAGTATTTT.

J is TRBJ2-7 and V is TRBV4-1; TRBD2 might be the D (6 bases). The CDR3 runs 15 residues. CDR1 is MGHRA and CDR2 is YSYEKL in the germline V gene. Trimming took 6 bases from V and 1 from J, leaving 16 bases between them. In DNA form, the CDR3 reads TGCGCCAGCAGGCGATCTAGCGATTTTTCCTACGAGCAGTACTTC. Translating gives CASRRSSDFSYEQYF.

This rearrangement joins TRBV7-8 to TRBJ2-5; D uncertain. CDR3 size: 15 residues. V was pared by 5 bases and J by 0 bases, with 13 bases between. CDR1 SGHVS and CDR2 FQNEAQ come from the germline V gene. CDR3 loop: CASSGQAAYQETQYF. In DNA form, the CDR3 reads TGTGCCAGCAGCGGGCAGGCTGCTTACCAAGAGACCCAGTACTTC.

The rearrangement uses TRBV10-2 and TRBJ2-3; D remains unclear. The CDR3 extends over 15 amino acids. Germline V gives CDR1 WSHSY, CDR2 SAAADI. V was trimmed by 7 bases and J by 0 bases, leaving 14 bases between them. Here the CDR3 reads CASTQDAISTDTQYF. The CDR3 DNA reads TGCGCCAGCACCCAAGATGCTATCAGCACAGATACGCAGTATTTT.

The chain joins TRBV7-9 to TRBJ1-1, with 9 nucleotides matching TRBD1. The V gene end was trimmed by 11 bases and the J gene end by 5 bases; junction bases not matched to a gene: 9. There are 13 residues in the CDR3. CDR1 SEHNR and CDR2 FQNEAQ come from the germline V gene (reference sequence). The CDR3 DNA follows: TGTGCCTCACAAACAGGGGGCTATACTGAAGCTTTCTTT. Translating gives CASQTGGYTEAFF.

This rearrangement joins TRBV28 to TRBJ1-5; D ambiguous. V was shortened by 5 bases and J by 7 bases, with 15 bases between the two germline ends. Per germline, CDR1 MDHEN and CDR2 SYDVKM. The CDR3 is made up of 14 amino acids. CDR3 DNA: TGTGCCAGCAGTGCAGCCGGGGATTACCAGCCCCAGCATTTT. It encodes CASSAAGDYQPQHF. The variable domain in full, completed from reference TRBV28 and TRBJ1-5, reads DVKVTQSSRYLVKRTGEKVFLECVQDMDHENMFWYRQDPGLGLRLIYFSYDVKMKEKGDIPEGYSVSREKKERFSLILESASTNQTSMYLCASSAAGDYQPQHFGDGTRLSIL.

The chain carries TRBV15 and TRBJ2-5; D is uncertain. V lost 4 bases and J 5 bases, leaving 5 bases between the germline ends. Germline-derived CDR1 and CDR2 are LNHNV and YYDKDF (reference sequence). The CDR3 extends over 11 amino acids. In DNA, the CDR3 is TGTGCCACCAGCATACAGGAGACCCAGTACTTC. It codes for CATSIQETQYF.

The chain combines TRBV6-6 with TRBJ2-7; 15 bases line up with TRBD2. Germline CDR1 and CDR2: MNHNY and SVGAGI (reference sequence). V was pared by 2 bases and J by 6 bases, with 5 bases of the junction left unmatched. This CDR3 has 16 amino acids. The CDR3 nucleotides read TGTGCCAGCAGTTACGGACTAGCGGGAGGGCCGGGCGAGCAGTACTTC. Its protein is CASSYGLAGGPGEQYF.

V and J are TRBV20-1 and TRBJ2-1; D remains unclear. Deletions cut 6 bases from V and 10 bases from J, with 16 bases between. The CDR3 extends over 12 amino acids. Germline CDR1 reads DFQATT; CDR2 reads SNEGSKA (reference sequence). The CDR3 loop reads CSASPTLREQFF. The DNA of the CDR3 is TGCAGTGCCAGTCCGACCCTGCGGGAGCAGTTCTTC.

This clone showed up just a few times. The chain is built from TRBV7-3 and TRBJ2-2, with 8 nucleotides matching TRBD2. CDR1 SGHTA and CDR2 FQGTGA come from the germline V gene. J was trimmed by 8 bases and V by 4 bases; bases with no gene match: 3. CDR3 length: 13 residues. CDR3 sequence reads: CASSWTSQGELFF. The CDR3 DNA sequence: TGTGCCAGCAGCTGGACTAGCCAGGGGGAGCTGTTTTTT.

The sample holds a few counts of this clone. The chain carries TRBV28 and TRBJ1-5; tentatively, D is TRBD1 (5 bases). CDR3 length: 13 residues. From germline, CDR1 is MDHEN and CDR2 SYDVKM. V lost 7 bases to trimming and J lost 6 bases, with 13 bases between them. CDR3 protein: CASILRGTQPQHF. The CDR3 bases are TGTGCCAGCATTCTCCGGGGGACTCAGCCCCAGCATTTT.

This clone has only one observation. The rearrangement links TRBV18 to TRBJ2-3, with 8 nucleotides matching TRBD2. Germline V gives CDR1 KGHSH, CDR2 LQKENI. This CDR3 contains 15 residues. Unmatched junction bases numbered 10, after V lost 6 bases and J lost 5 bases. The CDR3: CASSSLGLAGDTQYF. The CDR3 nucleotides are TGTGCCAGCTCCTCCCTGGGGCTAGCGGGAGATACGCAGTATTTT. Filled out from reference TRBV18 and TRBJ2-3, the complete variable domain reads NAGVMQNPRHLVRRRGQEARLRCSPMKGHSHVYWYRQLPEEGLKFMVYLQKENIIDESGMPKERFSAEFPKEGPSILRIQQVVRGDSAAYFCASSSLGLAGDTQYFGPGTRLTVL.

This clone was seen just once. This chain links TRBV9 with TRBJ2-1, with 11 bases identical to TRBD2. The CDR3 loop spans 19 amino acids. Germline trimming cut 4 bases from V and 4 bases from J; bases unmatched to any gene: 16. The germline V gene encodes CDR1 SGDLS and CDR2 YYNGEE. CDR3 amino acids: CASSNPLVTSGTSYNEQFF. The CDR3 coding sequence is TGTGCCAGCAGCAATCCTTTAGTGACTAGCGGGACCTCTTACAATGAGCAGTTCTTC.

The J gene is TRBJ1-1, the V gene TRBV27; tentative D call: TRBD1 (6 bases). The CDR3 has 13 residues. The V end lost 4 bases, the J end lost 3 bases, and 9 bases lay between the germline ends. Germline values: CDR1 MNHEY, CDR2 SMNVEV (reference sequence). For the CDR3, the DNA is TGTGCCAGCAGTTACAGGGAATACACTGAAGCTTTCTTT. Amino acids: CASSYREYTEAFF.

This clone came up a few times. The J gene is TRBJ2-7, the V gene TRBV10-1; TRBD2 matches 9 bases. The CDR3 runs 14 residues. From germline, CDR1 is WNHNN and CDR2 SYGVQD (reference sequence). Trimming took 3 bases from V and 7 from J; bases not matched to a gene: 7. CDR3 loop: CASSEGAGGSEQYF. Here the CDR3 DNA reads TGCGCCAGCAGTGAAGGCGCGGGAGGGTCTGAGCAGTACTTC.

CDR3 nucleotides: TGTGCCAGCAGTTTACCAACTAGCGGGAGGCATGAGCAGTTCTTC. Protein: CASSLPTSGRHEQFF. V is TRBV28 and J is TRBJ2-1; 12 bases match TRBD2. This CDR3 region has 15 residues. The J segment lost 8 bases and the V segment lost 2 bases, leaving 4 bases of the junction unmatched. From germline, CDR1 is MDHEN and CDR2 SYDVKM.

This clone was seen a handful of times. The chain joins TRBV18 to TRBJ1-1; 8 bases fit TRBD1. Unmatched junction bases numbered 5, after V lost 4 bases and J lost 4 bases. Per germline, CDR1 KGHSH and CDR2 LQKENI. This CDR3 region has 14 residues. CDR3 DNA sequence: TGTGCCAGCTCACGGACAGGGAGTTCCACTGAAGCTTTCTTT. Translating it yields CASSRTGSSTEAFF.

The chain joins TRBV27 to TRBJ2-2; 7 bases are a match to TRBD2. The CDR3 sequence is 15 residues long. Germline loops: CDR1 MNHEY, CDR2 SMNVEV (reference sequence). Trimming at V came to 2 bases and at J to 0 bases, leaving 0 bases not matched to a gene. The CDR3 nucleotides read TGTGCCAGCAGTTTAGCGGGAGCGAACACCGGGGAGCTGTTTTTT. This encodes CASSLAGANTGELFF.

The chain uses TRBV20-1 and TRBJ2-7; 9 bases are a match to TRBD2. Germline V gives CDR1 DFQATT, CDR2 SNEGSKA (reference sequence). CDR3 length equals 14 residues. With V trimmed by 3 bases and J by 4 bases, 7 bases remained unmatched. CDR3 coding DNA: TGCAGTGCTAGTACCCTAGCGGGACCGTACGAGCAGTACTTC. Amino acid sequence: CSASTLAGPYEQYF.

The J gene is TRBJ2-1, the V gene TRBV7-3; 7 positions match TRBD1. Germline V gene lookup returns CDR1 SGHTA and CDR2 FQGTGA. V lost 6 bases, J lost 4 bases, and 3 bases stayed unmatched. This CDR3 has 13 amino acids. CDR3 amino acids: CASSLGQYNEQFF. The CDR3 nucleotides read TGTGCCAGCAGTCTGGGACAGTACAATGAGCAGTTCTTC.

This chain links TRBV6-6 with TRBJ2-6, with D maybe TRBD1 (6 bases). Trimming stripped 5 bases from V and 2 bases from J, with 16 bases between. The CDR3 totals 17 residues. Germline CDR1 MNHNY, CDR2 SVGAGI (reference sequence). The CDR3 protein is CASSLQLTGTGANVLTF. The CDR3 DNA sequence: TGTGCCAGCAGTCTACAACTTACAGGGACTGGGGCCAACGTCCTGACTTTC.

The V call is TRBV18, the J call TRBJ2-1; maybe TRBD1 (5 bases). The germline CDR1 and CDR2 sequences are KGHSH and LQKENI. Trimming shortened V by 3 bases and J by 5 bases, and 8 bases separated the two germline ends. The CDR3 has 13 amino acids. This CDR3 reads CASSPGRDNEQFF. The CDR3 DNA reads TGTGCCAGCTCACCGGGCAGGGACAATGAGCAGTTCTTC.

The CDR3 DNA reads TGTGCCAGCAGTTACATCGGTGGGCGGGGGTACGAGCAGTACTTC. Amino acids: CASSYIGGRGYEQYF. The chain joins TRBV6-5 to TRBJ2-7; TRBD2 agrees at 7 bases. This CDR3 has 15 residues. V gave up 2 bases and J gave up 4 bases; unmatched junction bases: 8. Germline V CDR1 and CDR2: MNHEY, SVGAGI.

The rearrangement uses TRBV4-2 and TRBJ2-7, with 14 bases matching TRBD2. The CDR3 runs to 18 residues. Germline V lookup: CDR1 LGHNA, CDR2 YNFKEQ. V shed 2 bases and J 3 bases; nucleotides not matched to a gene: 9. The CDR3 DNA is TGTGCCAGCAGCCAACGACTAGCGGGAGGGCCCACCTTCTACGAGCAGTACTTC. The encoded protein is CASSQRLAGGPTFYEQYF.

The V gene is TRBV3-1 (or the pseudogene TRBV3-2), the J gene TRBJ2-7, with 9 bases fitting TRBD1. V trimming: 6 bases; J trimming: 2 bases; junction bases outside the gene matches: 5. Looked up from germline, CDR1 is LGHDT and CDR2 is YNNKEL (reference sequence). The CDR3 loop spans 14 amino acids. This CDR3 reads CASRRTGVPYEQYF. DNA of the CDR3: TGTGCCAGCAGAAGGACAGGGGTCCCCTACGAGCAGTACTTC.

This chain joins TRBV7-6 and TRBJ1-6; 8 bases fit TRBD1. The CDR3 consists of 17 residues. J gave up 9 bases and V 2 bases, and 12 bases lay outside the gene matches. The germline gives CDR1 SGHVS, CDR2 FNYEAQ. The DNA for the CDR3 is TGTGCCAGCAGCTTAACTCTTGGACAGGGCGGTAGTTCACCCCTCCACTTT. This encodes CASSLTLGQGGSSPLHF.

The chain joins TRBV18 to TRBJ1-1; the match to TRBD1 covers 10 bases. This CDR3 contains 17 residues. Trimming at V came to 0 bases and at J to 4 bases, leaving 8 bases not matched to a gene. CDR1 and CDR2 (germline): KGHSH, LQKENI. The CDR3 coding sequence is TGTGCCAGCTCACCACCGAATACGGGACAGGGGCGCACTGAAGCTTTCTTT. It codes for CASSPPNTGQGRTEAFF.

Worth noting for this clone: A read error is possible here, since a much larger clone lies one base away. The CDR3, as DNA: TGTGCCAGCAGCTTCCTCTCCTACGAGCAGTACTTC. Its translation is CASSFLSYEQYF. The chain is built from TRBV5-6 and TRBJ2-7; no reliable D call. The CDR3 is 12 residues long. V was shortened by 2 bases and J by 0 bases, with 3 bases between the two germline ends. CDR1 SGHDT and CDR2 YYEEEE come from the germline V gene. The entire variable domain, with the rest obtained from reference TRBV5-6 and TRBJ2-7, is as follows: DAGVTQSPTHLIKTRGQQVTLRCSPKSGHDTVSWYQQALGQGPQFIFQYYEEEERQRGNFPDRFSGHQFPNYSSELNVNALLLGDSALYLCASSFLSYEQYFGPGTRLTVT.

The table lists this clone with a count of one. V usage is TRBV6-2 or TRBV6-3 and J usage is TRBJ2-3; tentative D call: TRBD2 (6 bases). Germline CDR1 and CDR2: MNHEY and SVGEGT. The CDR3 has 18 residues. V lost 6 bases and J 3 bases, leaving 25 bases between the germline ends. CDR3 nucleotides: TGTGCCAGCAGCACAATTAGTGTTAGAGGCGGGAAGACAGATACGCAGTATTTT. Translating gives CASSTISVRGGKTDTQYF.

The chain carries TRBV24-1 and TRBJ1-1, with D unresolved. Trimming took 10 bases from V and 2 from J, leaving 16 bases between them. Germline V gene lookup returns CDR1 KGHDR and CDR2 SFDVKD. This CDR3 is built from 14 residues. The CDR3 nucleotides read TGTGCCACGAGTTCGGGTACGCTTAACACTGAAGCTTTCTTT. This sequence encodes CATSSGTLNTEAFF.